This TCR beta chain came from a study of blood T cell repertoires in COVID-19 (dated by TCRdb to about 2020). Background on the whole study: The collaborator samples originated in the United States, Italy and Spain and spanned the acute and convalescent phases of COVID-19. The prospective study material was composed of cDNA or gDNA derived from T cells, B-cell-depleted T cells, or PBMCs. Deeply sampled blood TCRbeta repertoires from subjects exposed to, actively infected with, or recovered from COVID-19 were included in the dataset. The repertoires were released in a freely available public database intended as a resource for research on the immune response to SARS-CoV-2. Samples came from the ongoing ImmuneRACE study (first 160 participants) plus 1,254 subjects from 6 global collaborators. The sample metadata nearly always contained a de-identified subject ID, COVID-19 status, age in years and sex. Where available, HLA class I and class II types were obtained from metadata supplied by the sample provider rather than from assay-based typing.

Study-wide conclusions, independent of this receptor: How much clinical and demographic metadata was included differed by source and by participant, and the metadata was provided uncurated.

From the germline V gene, CDR1 is WSHSY and CDR2 is SAAADI. There are 13 amino acids in the CDR3, from cysteine to phenylalanine inclusive. The entry retains the CDR3 DNA only, 39 bases that are in frame from base 1. Clipping removes 8 bases from V and 7 bases from J, with 11 as the unmatched junction base count. TCRbeta CDR3 regions were amplified from genomic DNA using the immunoSEQ Assay, a bias-controlled multiplex PCR. The paper's processing steps were these. The number of nucleated cells in each sample was estimated from the amplification of reference gene primers within the assay. Sequence reads were collapsed and filtered to measure the absolute abundance of every unique TCRbeta CDR3 rearrangement. Productive Simpson clonality was computed per sample as the square root of Simpson's diversity index over productive rearrangements. TCRdb retrieved this table from immuneACCESS and kept in-frame rearrangements only. Not all clones are present; in checked studies, unresolved V genes account for under half, and no reason is known for the remainder. V and J calls and clone size come straight from that table; D and trimming were deduced from the DNA. For this sample there are some 81,000 clones; 90% appear just once. The biggest ten clones account for around 0.98% of the sample.

Remarks on this clone: The specificity of this receptor is unknown. Qualities for individual bases were not recorded, and no much larger clone is one base off.

Each collaborating institution followed its own protocols to collect whole blood in K2EDTA tubes. For TCRbeta analysis, collaborator samples were shipped as frozen whole blood, as isolated PBMCs, or as DNA extracted from either sample type. Here the chain combines TRBV10-2 and TRBJ2-7; TRBD2 fits 7 bases in the junction. The receptor comes from a woman in her fifties or sixties in a cohort sampled during active COVID-19. Material for sequencing was peripheral blood. CDR3 region: CASDEWEGAEQYF. The nucleotides are TGCGCCAGCGATGAATGGGAGGGTGCGGAGCAGTACTTC.